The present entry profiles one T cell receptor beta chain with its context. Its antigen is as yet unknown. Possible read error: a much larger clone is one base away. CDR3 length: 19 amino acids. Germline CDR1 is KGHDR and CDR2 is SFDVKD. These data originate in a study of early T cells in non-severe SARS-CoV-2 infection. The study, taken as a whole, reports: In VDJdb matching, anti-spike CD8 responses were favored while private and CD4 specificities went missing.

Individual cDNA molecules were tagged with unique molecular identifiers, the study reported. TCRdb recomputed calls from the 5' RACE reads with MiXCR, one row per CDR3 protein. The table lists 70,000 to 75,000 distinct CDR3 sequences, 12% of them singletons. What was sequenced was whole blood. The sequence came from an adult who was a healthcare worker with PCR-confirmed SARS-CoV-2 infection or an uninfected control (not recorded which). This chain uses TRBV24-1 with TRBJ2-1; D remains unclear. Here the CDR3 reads CATSDLKGSGFRSYYEQFF. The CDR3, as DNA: TGTGCCACCAGTGATTTGAAAGGCAGTGGTTTTCGGTCCTACTATGAGCAGTTCTTC.